This TCR beta chain originates from a study of blood T cell repertoires in COVID-19 (TCRdb year 2020). At the level of the whole study: Samples from collaborators originated in the United States, Italy and Spain and spanned both the acute and convalescent phases of COVID-19. The prospective study material was composed of cDNA or gDNA derived from T cells, B-cell-depleted T cells, or PBMCs. The samples were drawn from two sources: the first 160 participants of the ongoing ImmuneRACE study, and fewer than 1,500 subjects contributed by 6 global collaborators. Deeply sampled blood TCRbeta repertoires from subjects exposed to, actively infected with, or recovered from COVID-19 were included in the dataset. Sample metadata almost always included a de-identified subject ID, COVID-19 status, age in years and sex. A freely available public database, intended as a resource for researchers studying the immune response to SARS-CoV-2, is where the repertoires were released. Where available, HLA class I and class II types were obtained from metadata supplied by the sample provider rather than from assay-based typing. General conclusions and limits of the study: Clinical and demographic metadata were provided uncurated, with the amount varying by source and participant.

The CDR3 spans 14 residues, from the cysteine through the phenylalanine. Only the CDR3 portion is preserved as DNA: 42 bases, with reading frame beginning at the first base. Via the germline V gene (reference sequence), CDR1 is LGHDT and CDR2 YNNKEL. A distance of 12 bases separates the germline ends of V and J, which lose 4 bases and 2 bases respectively. Details on this clone: Its antigen specificity is not known. No clone much larger than this one lies a single base away; base qualities are absent.

Collaborating institutions collected whole blood in K2EDTA tubes following their own protocols. For TCRbeta analysis, collaborators shipped samples as frozen whole blood, isolated PBMCs, or DNA extracted from either of those sample types. The immunoSEQ Assay, a bias-controlled multiplex PCR, was used to amplify TCRbeta CDR3 regions from genomic DNA. From the authors' description of their analysis: The number of nucleated cells in each sample was estimated by amplification of reference gene primers within the assay. Sequence reads were collapsed and filtered to measure the absolute abundance of every unique TCRbeta CDR3 rearrangement. For each sample, productive Simpson clonality was calculated as the square root of Simpson's diversity index across productive rearrangements. Imported from immuneACCESS, the table was reduced by TCRdb to in-frame sequences with V and J called. These copies leave out some clones; in studies compared against another copy, an unresolved V gene accounts for under half, and the cause of the remainder is not known. V, J and clone size derive from that table, while D and trimming were established from the DNA sequence. A total of some 120,000 clones appear in this sample, around 88% of them only once. About 1% of the sample rests with the top ten.

The TCR sequence derives from a woman in her 50s with active or convalescent COVID-19. Sequenced sample: peripheral blood. Here the chain combines TRBV3-1 (or the pseudogene TRBV3-2) and TRBJ2-7; possibly the D gene is TRBD1, per 6 matching bases. The bases read TGTGCCAGCAGCCCCTTGACAGGACCCTACGAGCAGTACTTC. Translated, this is CASSPLTGPYEQYF.